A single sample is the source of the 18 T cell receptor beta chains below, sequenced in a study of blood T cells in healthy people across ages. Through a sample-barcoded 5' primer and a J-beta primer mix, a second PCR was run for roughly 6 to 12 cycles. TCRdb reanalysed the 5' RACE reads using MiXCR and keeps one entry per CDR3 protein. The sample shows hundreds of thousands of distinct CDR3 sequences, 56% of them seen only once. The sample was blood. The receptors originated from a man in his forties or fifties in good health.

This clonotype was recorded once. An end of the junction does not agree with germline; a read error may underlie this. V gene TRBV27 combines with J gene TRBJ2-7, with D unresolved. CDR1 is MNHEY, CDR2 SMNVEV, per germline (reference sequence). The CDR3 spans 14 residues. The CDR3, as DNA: TGTGCCAGCATTTTATCGACATCCTCCTACGAGCAGTACTTC. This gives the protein CASILSTSSYEQYF.

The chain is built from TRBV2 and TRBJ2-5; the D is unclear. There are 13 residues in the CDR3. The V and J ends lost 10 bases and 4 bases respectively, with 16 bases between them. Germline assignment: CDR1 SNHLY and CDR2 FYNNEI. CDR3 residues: CATMGQFRETQYF. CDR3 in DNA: TGTGCCACCATGGGCCAGTTTCGAGAGACCCAGTACTTC.

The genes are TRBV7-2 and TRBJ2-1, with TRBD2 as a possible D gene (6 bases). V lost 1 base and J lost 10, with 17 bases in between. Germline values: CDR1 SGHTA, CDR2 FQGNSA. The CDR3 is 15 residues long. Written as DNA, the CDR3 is TGTGCCAGCAGCTTAGAGGGACTTGGCCCGGGGGAGCAGTTCTTC. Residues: CASSLEGLGPGEQFF.

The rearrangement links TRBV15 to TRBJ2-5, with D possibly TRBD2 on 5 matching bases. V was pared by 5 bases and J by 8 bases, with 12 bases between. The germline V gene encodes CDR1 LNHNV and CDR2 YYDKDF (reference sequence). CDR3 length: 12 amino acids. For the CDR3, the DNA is TGTGCCACCAGCCAGCCCCGGGGAACCCAGTACTTC. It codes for CATSQPRGTQYF.

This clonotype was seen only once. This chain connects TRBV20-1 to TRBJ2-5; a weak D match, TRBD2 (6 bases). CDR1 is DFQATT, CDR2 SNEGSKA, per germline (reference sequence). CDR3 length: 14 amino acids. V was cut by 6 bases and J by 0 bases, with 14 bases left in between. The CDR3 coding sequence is TGCAGTGCGGATCCCGGGACTCACCAAGAGACCCAGTACTTC. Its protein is CSADPGTHQETQYF.

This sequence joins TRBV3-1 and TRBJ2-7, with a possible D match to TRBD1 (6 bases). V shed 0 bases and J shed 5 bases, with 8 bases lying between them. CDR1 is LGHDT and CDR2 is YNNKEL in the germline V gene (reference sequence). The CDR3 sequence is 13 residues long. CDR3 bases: TGTGCCAGCAGCCAAGAAACAGGGAACGAGCAGTACTTC. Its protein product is CASSQETGNEQYF.

CDR3 DNA sequence: TGCGCCAGCAGCCCATACGTGGGGGGGGCCAAAAACATTCAGTACTTC. Translation: CASSPYVGGAKNIQYF. This chain connects TRBV5-1 to TRBJ2-4; 7 nucleotides align to TRBD2. V lost 4 bases and J lost 1; bases outside the gene matches: 8. Germline values: CDR1 SGHRS, CDR2 YFSETQ. The CDR3 runs 16 residues. The complete variable domain, with remaining parts taken from reference TRBV5-1 and TRBJ2-4, reads KAGVTQTPRYLIKTRGQQVTLSCSPISGHRSVSWYQQTPGQGLQFLFEYFSETQRNKGNFPGRFSGRQFSNSRSEMNVSTLELGDSALYLCASSPYVGGAKNIQYFGAGTRLSVL.

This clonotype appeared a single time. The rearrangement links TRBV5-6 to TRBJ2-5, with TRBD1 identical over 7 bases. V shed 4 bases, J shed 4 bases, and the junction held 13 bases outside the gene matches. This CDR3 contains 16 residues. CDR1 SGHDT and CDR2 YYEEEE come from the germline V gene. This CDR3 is CASSLRTGGMVETQYF. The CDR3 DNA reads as TGTGCCAGCAGCCTCAGGACAGGTGGGATGGTAGAGACCCAGTACTTC.

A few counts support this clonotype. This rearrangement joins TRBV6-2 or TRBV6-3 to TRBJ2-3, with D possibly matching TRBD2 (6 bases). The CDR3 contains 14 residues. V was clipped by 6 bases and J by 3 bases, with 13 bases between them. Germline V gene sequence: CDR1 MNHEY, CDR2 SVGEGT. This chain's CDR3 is CASSLTRVTDTQYF. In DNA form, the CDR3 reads TGTGCCAGCAGCCTGACTAGAGTTACAGATACGCAGTATTTT.

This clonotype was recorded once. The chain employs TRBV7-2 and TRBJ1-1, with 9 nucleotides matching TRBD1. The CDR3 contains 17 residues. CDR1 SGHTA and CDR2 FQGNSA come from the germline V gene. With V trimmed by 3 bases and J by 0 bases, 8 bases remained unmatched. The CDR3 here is CASSFLQGALMNTEAFF. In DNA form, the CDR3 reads TGTGCCAGCAGCTTTCTACAGGGGGCCTTGATGAACACTGAAGCTTTCTTT.

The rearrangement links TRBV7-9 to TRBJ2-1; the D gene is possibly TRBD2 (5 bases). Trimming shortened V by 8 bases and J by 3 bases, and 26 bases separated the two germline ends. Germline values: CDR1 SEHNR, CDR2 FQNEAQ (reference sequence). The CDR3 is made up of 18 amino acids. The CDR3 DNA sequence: TGTGCCAGCCACGGGGTTCTCGGTGGGCACTCGATCTACAATGAGCAGTTCTTC. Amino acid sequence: CASHGVLGGHSIYNEQFF.

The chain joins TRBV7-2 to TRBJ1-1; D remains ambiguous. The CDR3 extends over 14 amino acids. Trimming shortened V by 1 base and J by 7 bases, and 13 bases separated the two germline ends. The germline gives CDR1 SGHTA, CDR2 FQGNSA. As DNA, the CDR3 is TGTGCCAGCAGCTTAGAGGGCCCAGTCAGTGAAGCTTTCTTT. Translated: CASSLEGPVSEAFF.

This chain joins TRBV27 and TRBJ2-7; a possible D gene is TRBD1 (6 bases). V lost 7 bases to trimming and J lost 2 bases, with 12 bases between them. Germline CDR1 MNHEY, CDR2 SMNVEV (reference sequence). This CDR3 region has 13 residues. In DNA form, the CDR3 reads TGTGCCAGCACCCGTCAGGGGACCTACGAGCAGTACTTC. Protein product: CASTRQGTYEQYF.

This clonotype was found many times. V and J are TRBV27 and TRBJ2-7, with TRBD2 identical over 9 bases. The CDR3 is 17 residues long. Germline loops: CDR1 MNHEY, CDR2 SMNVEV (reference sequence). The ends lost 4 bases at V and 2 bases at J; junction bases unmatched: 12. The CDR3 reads CASSYTTSAGGPYEQYF. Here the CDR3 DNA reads TGTGCCAGCAGTTATACTACCTCAGCGGGAGGCCCCTACGAGCAGTACTTC.

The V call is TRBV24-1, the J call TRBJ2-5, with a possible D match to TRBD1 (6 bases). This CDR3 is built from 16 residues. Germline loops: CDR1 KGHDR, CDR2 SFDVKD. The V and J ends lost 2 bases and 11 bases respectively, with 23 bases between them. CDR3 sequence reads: CATSDSDSSPYNEQYF. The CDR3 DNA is TGTGCCACCAGTGATTCGGACAGTTCACCCTACAATGAGCAGTACTTC.

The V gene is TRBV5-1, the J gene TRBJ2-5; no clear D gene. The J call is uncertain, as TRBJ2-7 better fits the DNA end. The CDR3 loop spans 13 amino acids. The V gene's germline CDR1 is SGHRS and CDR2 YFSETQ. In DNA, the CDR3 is TGCGCCAGCAGCTTGGAAGGAGCCTACGAGCAGTACTTC. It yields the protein CASSLEGAYEQYF.

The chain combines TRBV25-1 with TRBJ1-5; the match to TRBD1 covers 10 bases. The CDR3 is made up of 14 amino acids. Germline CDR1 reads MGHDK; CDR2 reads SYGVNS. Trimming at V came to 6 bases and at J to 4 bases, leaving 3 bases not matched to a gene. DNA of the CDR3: TGTGCCAGCAGGGGACAGGGGCAAAATCAGCCCCAGCATTTT. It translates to CASRGQGQNQPQHF.

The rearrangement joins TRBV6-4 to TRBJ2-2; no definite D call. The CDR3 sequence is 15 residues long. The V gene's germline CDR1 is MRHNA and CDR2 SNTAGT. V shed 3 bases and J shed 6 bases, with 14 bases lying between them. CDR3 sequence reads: CASSELSLGSGELFF. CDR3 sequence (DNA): TGTGCCAGCAGTGAACTCTCTCTAGGTTCCGGGGAGCTGTTTTTT.